This T cell receptor beta chain is from a study of CD8+CD57+ T cells in acquired aplastic anemia. In the study overall: Isolated CD4+ and CD8+ cells, once sorted, yielded DNA averaging about 3 ug.

The template used for profiling TCR beta VDJ and CDR3 was genomic DNA. TCRdb reprocessed the reads via MiXCR and lists one record per CDR3 protein. Counted here are tens of thousands of distinct CDR3 sequences, roughly 70% occurring once; the ten biggest clones make up roughly 80%. Study-level points and caveats: Patients and controls shared over 25 CD8+ CDR3 sequences.

Notes on this clonotype: The antigen remains unidentified.

Before being chosen for sequencing, patients had shown CD8+CD57+ cell expansion by flow cytometry. The source of this sequence is a human donor with aplastic anemia. The sequenced material came from sorted CD4+, CD8+, or CD8+CD57+ T cells (not recorded which) from PBMCs.

The CDR3 loop reads CASKEQASNTGELFF. The CDR3 DNA sequence: TGTGCCAGCAAAGAGCAGGCTTCGAACACCGGGGAGCTGTTTTTT. The genes are TRBV2 and TRBJ2-2; D unclear. CDR1 is SNHLY, CDR2 FYNNEI, per germline. CDR3 size: 15 residues. Between the trimmed V and J ends, which lost 7 bases and 0 bases, there was a span of 12 bases.